This T cell receptor beta chain was found in a study of blood T cells in healthy people across ages. Notes on the study in general: It was held that diversity estimates obtained from one million T cells represented underestimates.

Then a second PCR, running about 6 to 11 cycles, was carried out with a sample-barcoded 5' primer and a J-beta primer mix. TCRdb itself ran the 5' RACE reads through MiXCR, one entry per CDR3 protein. Of 1 million or so distinct CDR3 sequences in the sample, more than 40% were seen once. With regard to this clonotype: Its target is unknown.

The germline V and J ends were trimmed by 3 bases and 6 bases, with 9 bases remaining between them. The CDR3 is 12 amino acids. Germline values: CDR1 MNHNS, CDR2 SASEGT. Each sample provided at least 5.5 micrograms of extracted total RNA. V and J are TRBV6-1 and TRBJ2-7; D unclear. This receptor was taken from a woman aged 60 to 75 in good health. Sequences were obtained from blood. The CDR3 DNA follows: TGTGCCAGCAGTGAGAGAGCTTCCGAGCAGTACTTC. Translation gives CASSERASEQYF.